Presented here are 10 T cell receptor beta chains from one specimen sequenced in a study of response to subunit inactivated influenza vaccine. TCRdb re-called the RT-PCR reads with MiXCR, one entry per CDR3 protein. The sample carries a few hundred thousand distinct CDR3 sequences, over 9% recorded once. The sample consisted of non-naive T cells sorted from PBMCs, taken less than 15 days before vaccination. Source of these receptors: a man between 45 and 60 years old who received an inactivated influenza vaccine.

There are many counts of this clonotype. The chain joins TRBV7-9 to TRBJ2-5, with D uncertain. The CDR3 contains 14 residues. The germline gives CDR1 SEHNR, CDR2 FQNEAQ (reference sequence). The V gene lost 1 base and the J gene lost 2 bases, with 8 bases spanning the gap. CDR3 nucleotide sequence: TGTGCCAGCAGCTTAGGACCGAATCAAGAGACCCAGTACTTC. This encodes CASSLGPNQETQYF. The complete variable domain, with remaining parts taken from reference TRBV7-9 and TRBJ2-5, reads DTGVSQNPRHKITKRGQNVTFRCDPISEHNRLYWYRQTLGQGPEFLTYFQNEAQLEKSRLLSDRFSAERPKGSFSTLEIQRTEQGDSAMYLCASSLGPNQETQYFGPGTRLLVL.

J is TRBJ2-5 and V is TRBV7-8; 9 bases map to TRBD2. The CDR3 consists of 13 residues. Per germline, CDR1 SGHVS and CDR2 FQNEAQ. V dropped 6 bases and J dropped 5; count of bases not matched to a gene: 4. In nucleotides, the CDR3 is TGTGCCAGCAGAACCGGGACTAGCGAGACCCAGTACTTC. This codes for CASRTGTSETQYF.

The chain's CDR3 is CAISDLSQGENEQFF. The CDR3 coding sequence is TGTGCCATCAGTGACCTGAGCCAGGGCGAGAATGAGCAGTTCTTC. The V call is TRBV10-3, the J call TRBJ2-1, with a possible D match to TRBD1 (5 bases). The CDR3 length is 15 residues. Germline assignment: CDR1 ENHRY and CDR2 SYGVKD. V was shortened by 3 bases and J by 7 bases, with 16 bases between the two germline ends.

This clonotype was counted between two and nine times. CDR3 sequence: CASSPLAGMNNEQFF. The DNA for the CDR3 is TGTGCCAGCAGCCCGCTAGCGGGGATGAACAATGAGCAGTTCTTC. The chain couples TRBV7-2 to TRBJ2-1; 9 bases match TRBD2. The CDR3 sequence is 15 residues long. Per the germline V gene, CDR1 is SGHTA and CDR2 is FQGNSA. V trimming: 5 bases; J trimming: 5 bases; junction bases outside the gene matches: 7. Together with reference TRBV7-2 and TRBJ2-1, the CDR3 gives the full variable domain: GAGVSQSPSNKVTEKGKDVELRCDPISGHTALYWYRQSLGQGLEFLIYFQGNSAPDKSGLPSDRFSAERTGGSVSTLTIQRTQQEDSAVYLCASSPLAGMNNEQFFGPGTRLTVL.

The table lists this clonotype with a few counts. V usage is TRBV11-1 and J usage is TRBJ2-5; tentative D call: TRBD1 (6 bases). V dropped 4 bases and J dropped 3 bases, with 15 bases sitting between them. The CDR3 runs 15 residues. Looked up from germline, CDR1 is SGHAT and CDR2 is FQDESV (reference sequence). The CDR3: CASSWRTGHEETQYF. CDR3 sequence (DNA): TGTGCCAGCAGCTGGCGGACGGGACACGAAGAGACCCAGTACTTC.

This chain joins TRBV20-1 and TRBJ2-1; D is possibly TRBD1 or TRBD2 (5 bases each). The CDR3 is 15 amino acids. Deletions cut 5 bases from V and 4 bases from J, with 18 bases between. The germline CDR1 and CDR2 sequences are DFQATT and SNEGSKA (reference sequence). The CDR3 DNA sequence: TGCAGTGCTCGACCCCCGGGGCTAGTTTACAATGAGCAGTTCTTC. Translation gives CSARPPGLVYNEQFF.

This clonotype occurred a few times. The chain carries TRBV20-1 and TRBJ2-3, with 9 bases lining up with TRBD2. The CDR3 has 17 amino acids. CDR1 is DFQATT, CDR2 SNEGSKA, per germline (reference sequence). Trimming took 0 bases from V and 1 from J; bases not matched to a gene: 8. CDR3 coding DNA: TGCAGTGCTAGAGAACCGCTAGCGGGACCCCGCACAGATACGCAGTATTTT. Protein product: CSAREPLAGPRTDTQYF.

The chain has TRBV28 and TRBJ1-5; 9 bases line up with TRBD1. The trim removed 6 bases at V and 1 base at J, leaving 4 bases unmatched. The germline gives CDR1 MDHEN, CDR2 SYDVKM. This CDR3 is built from 15 residues. The CDR3 sequence is CASRHGTGSNQPQHF. In DNA form, the CDR3 reads TGTGCCAGCAGACATGGGACAGGGAGCAATCAGCCCCAGCATTTT.

The chain recombines TRBV2 with TRBJ2-1; 14 nucleotides line up with TRBD2. Trimming at V came to 6 bases and at J to 5 bases, leaving 15 bases not matched to a gene. The length of the CDR3 is 19 residues. In germline, CDR1 is SNHLY, CDR2 FYNNEI. The CDR3 DNA is TGTGCCAGCAGACGGGAGGGACTAGCGGGAGCCTCTGGACACAATGAGCAGTTCTTC. Translation: CASRREGLAGASGHNEQFF.

This clonotype was seen many times. The genes are TRBV19 and TRBJ2-7, with D possibly matching TRBD2 (5 bases). V gave up 7 bases and J gave up 0 bases, with 7 bases separating them. The CDR3 has 12 amino acids. Germline values: CDR1 LNHDA, CDR2 SQIVND (reference sequence). CDR3: CASTGDSYEQYF. CDR3 DNA sequence: TGTGCCAGTACCGGGGACTCCTACGAGCAGTACTTC.